These 14 T cell receptor beta chains share one sample of origin, sequenced in a study of blood T cells in healthy people across ages. Using a J-beta primer mix together with a sample-barcoded 5' primer, a second PCR was run for roughly 7 to 11 cycles. Each CDR3 protein is one row after TCRdb ran MiXCR on the 5' RACE reads. The sample comprises about 640,000 distinct CDR3 sequences, 58% of which are singletons, and around 37% rests with the top ten. Sequencing was carried out using blood. These receptors originate from a man between 60 and 75 years old in good health.

This clonotype was counted between two and nine times. The rearrangement joins TRBV15 to TRBJ2-5, with 11 positions matching TRBD2. The ends lost 5 bases at V and 3 bases at J; junction bases unmatched: 11. Germline loops: CDR1 LNHNV, CDR2 YYDKDF (reference sequence). The CDR3 sequence is 17 residues long. The CDR3 is CATSGSKLAGEEETQYF. As DNA, the CDR3 is TGTGCCACCAGCGGATCTAAACTAGCGGGGGAGGAAGAGACCCAGTACTTC.

Regarding this clonotype: Being one base from a much bigger clone, this may be a read error. This chain uses TRBV5-1 with TRBJ2-5; D may be TRBD2 (6 bases). V was trimmed by 4 bases and J by 4 bases, leaving 26 bases between them. This CDR3 comprises 18 residues. Looked up from germline, CDR1 is SGHRS and CDR2 is YFSETQ. The CDR3 sequence is CASSGGADAKYYVETQYF. The CDR3 bases are TGCGCCAGCAGCGGAGGGGCAGACGCTAAATACTACGTAGAGACCCAGTACTTC.

The chain has TRBV29-1 and TRBJ2-3; D is unresolved. Germline V gene data show CDR1 as SQVTM and CDR2 as ANQGSEA. The CDR3 loop spans 13 amino acids. V lost 3 bases, J lost 4 bases, and 11 bases lay in between. The CDR3 DNA reads as TGCAGCGTTGACGTGACTCTCGCAGATACGCAGTATTTT. Translated, it gives CSVDVTLADTQYF.

In its sample, this clonotype was seen a few times. The chain uses TRBV2 and TRBJ1-5; possibly TRBD1 for D (5 bases). V gave up 4 bases and J gave up 7 bases, with 20 bases separating them. The V gene's germline CDR1 is SNHLY and CDR2 FYNNEI. There are 16 residues in the CDR3. CDR3 loop: CASSASASGTRQPQHF. The CDR3 DNA is TGTGCCAGCAGTGCAAGCGCTAGTGGGACGCGGCAGCCCCAGCATTTT.

This chain connects TRBV11-2 to TRBJ2-7; 8 bases are shared with TRBD1. With V trimmed by 6 bases and J by 1 base, 8 bases remained unmatched. This CDR3 has 15 residues. Germline values: CDR1 SGHAT, CDR2 FQNNGV. This CDR3 is CASRTRRDRSYEQYF. The DNA for the CDR3 is TGTGCCAGCAGGACGAGGAGGGACAGGTCCTACGAGCAGTACTTC. The full variable domain, completed using reference TRBV11-2 and TRBJ2-7, is EAGVAQSPRYKIIEKRQSVAFWCNPISGHATLYWYQQILGQGPKLLIQFQNNGVVDDSQLPKDRFSAERLKGVDSTLKIQPAKLEDSAVYLCASRTRRDRSYEQYFGPGTRLTVT.

The chain joins TRBV5-4 to TRBJ2-5; TRBD2 might be the D (5 bases). Trimming removed 5 bases from V and 5 bases from J, with 16 bases in between. In germline, CDR1 is SGHNT, CDR2 YYREEE (reference sequence). There are 14 residues in the CDR3. The CDR3 bases are TGTGCCAGCAGGTTCCGAGGTGGCGGGGAGACCCAGTACTTC. Translated: CASRFRGGGETQYF.

The chain uses TRBV28 and TRBJ2-2; 15 positions match TRBD2. This CDR3 region has 17 residues. J lost 3 bases, V lost 6 bases, and 5 bases had no gene match. Germline V CDR1 and CDR2: MDHEN, SYDVKM. CDR3 nucleotide sequence: TGTGCCAGCAGCCGGACTAGCGGGGGGGCGTACACCGGGGAGCTGTTTTTT. It yields the protein CASSRTSGGAYTGELFF.

The rearrangement uses TRBV10-3 and TRBJ2-5; 8 nucleotides agree with TRBD1. Per germline, CDR1 ENHRY and CDR2 SYGVKD. With V trimmed by 2 bases and J by 11 bases, 10 bases remained unmatched. CDR3 size: 14 residues. The CDR3 sequence is CAISEGTGLGEQYF. The CDR3 nucleotides are TGTGCCATCAGTGAGGGGACAGGCCTGGGGGAGCAGTACTTC.

This clonotype was recorded once. The junction shows a germline mismatch at one end, possibly a read error. The rearrangement joins TRBV5-1 to TRBJ1-2; tentative D call: TRBD1 (5 bases). The CDR3 runs to 15 residues. The germline CDR1 and CDR2 sequences are SGHRS and YFSETQ. The CDR3 protein is CASGLGDSANYGYTF. The CDR3 coding sequence is TGCGCCAGCGGCTTGGGGGACTCGGCTAACTATGGCTACACCTTC. The entire variable domain, with the rest obtained from reference TRBV5-1 and TRBJ1-2, is as follows: KAGVTQTPRYLIKTRGQQVTLSCSPISGHRSVSWYQQTPGQGLQFLFEYFSETQRNKGNFPGRFSGRQFSNSRSEMNVSTLELGDSALYLCASGLGDSANYGYTFGSGTRLTVV.

In this sample, this clonotype turned up once. This rearrangement joins TRBV6-1 to TRBJ2-7; the D gene is possibly TRBD2 (5 bases). Looked up from germline, CDR1 is MNHNS and CDR2 is SASEGT. V dropped 2 bases and J dropped 6 bases, with 17 bases sitting between them. This CDR3 has 15 amino acids. CDR3 DNA sequence: TGTGCCAGCAGTGAATTAGGGAGCCGAACCCGCGAGCAGTACTTC. It encodes CASSELGSRTREQYF.

The genes are TRBV20-1 and TRBJ2-7; a possible D gene is TRBD1 (5 bases). V shed 1 base and J shed 1 base, with 14 bases lying between them. From germline, CDR1 is DFQATT and CDR2 SNEGSKA (reference sequence). The length of the CDR3 is 15 residues. Written as DNA, the CDR3 is TGCAGTGCTAGAGGCACCGGACAAGGGTCCTACGAGCAGTACTTC. Residues: CSARGTGQGSYEQYF.

The table lists this clonotype with a few counts. This CDR3 reads CATKQGGAVTYGYTF. Written as DNA, the CDR3 is TGTGCCACCAAACAGGGAGGGGCCGTTACCTATGGCTACACCTTC. The V and J genes are TRBV10-3 and TRBJ1-2; possible D gene TRBD1, 6 bases. Germline CDR1 ENHRY, CDR2 SYGVKD. Trimming removed 10 bases from V and 4 bases from J, with 22 bases in between. The CDR3 contains 15 residues.

Concerning this clonotype itself: At one boundary the junction diverges from the germline segment, which might be a read error. The rearrangement joins TRBV12-3 or TRBV12-4 to TRBJ1-6, with D hard to call. This CDR3 comprises 16 residues. CDR3 protein: CAGSFSASAGLSPLHF. The CDR3 bases are TGTGCCGGCAGTTTTTCGGCGTCAGCAGGCCTTTCACCCCTCCACTTT.

In its sample, this clonotype was seen once. This chain connects TRBV4-1 to TRBJ2-7, with D perhaps matching TRBD1 or TRBD2 (5 bases each). Germline loops: CDR1 MGHRA, CDR2 YSYEKL. Trimming took 5 bases from V and 1 from J, leaving 18 bases between them. The CDR3 is 16 residues long. The CDR3 protein is CASSAGRDRLSYEQYF. CDR3 coding DNA: TGCGCCAGCAGCGCCGGCCGGGACCGATTGTCCTACGAGCAGTACTTC.